The 27 T cell receptor beta chains reported below all come from one sample, sequenced in a study of monozygotic twins with inflammatory bowel disease. TCRdb derives one entry per CDR3 protein from the 5' RACE reads, leaving out DNA. The sample includes under 350,000 distinct CDR3 sequences. Material: blood. These TCRs come from a human donor with ulcerative colitis or Crohn's disease, or a healthy co-twin of an affected twin (not recorded which).

The chain uses TRBV7-2 and TRBJ2-7. CDR3 length equals 14 residues. Germline CDR1 and CDR2: SGHTA and FQGNSA. CDR3 sequence: CASSLDSNSYEQYF.

The gene calls are TRBV20-1 and TRBJ2-1; the TCRdb D gene call, TRBD2, has no DNA to confirm it. CDR1 is DFQATT, CDR2 SNEGSKA, per germline (reference sequence). CDR3 length: 14 residues. CDR3 amino acids: CSARTSGARGEQFF.

The chain couples TRBV6-4 to TRBJ2-1; the TCRdb call, TRBD2, lacks DNA for checking. Per germline, CDR1 MRHNA and CDR2 SNTAGT. The CDR3 contains 14 residues. CDR3 region: CASSEDGGRNEQFF.

The chain recombines TRBV6-2 or TRBV6-3 with TRBJ1-1. The length of the CDR3 is 12 residues. Germline lookup yields CDR1 MNHEY and CDR2 SVGEGT. The CDR3 reads CASSYPDTEAFF.

This rearrangement joins TRBV6-5 to TRBJ2-7; as DNA is missing, the TRBD1 call by TCRdb cannot be tested. Germline V gene data show CDR1 as MNHEY and CDR2 as SVGAGI. CDR3 length equals 16 residues. The CDR3 here is CASSYSGGRSSYEQYF.

The chain is built from TRBV27 and TRBJ2-7; lacking DNA, the TRBD1 call made by TCRdb goes unchecked. The CDR3 is 16 residues long. Germline CDR1 and CDR2: MNHEY and SMNVEV (reference sequence). CDR3: CASSRAWTGVEYEQYF.

This rearrangement joins TRBV4-3 to TRBJ2-7; checking the TCRdb D call of TRBD1 is not possible without DNA. CDR1 LGHNA and CDR2 YSLEER come from the germline V gene. The length of the CDR3 is 15 residues. The CDR3 is CASSQEEAGWNEQYF.

The rearrangement joins TRBV9 to TRBJ1-1. The CDR3 totals 15 residues. Germline V lookup: CDR1 SGDLS, CDR2 YYNGEE. The CDR3 spells CASSVARGASTEAFF.

The V and J genes are TRBV11-2 and TRBJ2-1; with no DNA, the TCRdb D assignment of TRBD1 cannot be verified. CDR3 length equals 16 residues. Germline-derived CDR1 and CDR2 are SGHAT and FQNNGV. Here the CDR3 reads CASSLRQDLSYNEQFF.

The chain links TRBV6-5 to TRBJ1-1; TCRdb proposes TRBD1, but this gene call is untestable without DNA. Germline CDR1 and CDR2: MNHEY and SVGAGI. The CDR3 contains 14 residues. The CDR3 protein is CASSYSHRATEAFF.

CDR3 amino acids: CASSQDQGWPDTQYF. The V gene is TRBV4-2, the J gene TRBJ2-3; TCRdb returns TRBD1, unconfirmable since there is no DNA. The CDR3 extends over 15 amino acids. Germline CDR1 and CDR2: LGHNA and YNFKEQ.

V gene TRBV3-1 combines with J gene TRBJ1-1. The CDR3 has 15 amino acids. In germline, CDR1 is LGHDT, CDR2 YNNKEL (reference sequence). This CDR3 is CASSQGSTGNTEAFF. Full variable domain (remainder filled in from reference TRBV3-1 and TRBJ1-1): DTAVSQTPKYLVTQMGNDKSIKCEQNLGHDTMYWYKQDSKKFLKIMFSYNNKELIINETVPNRFSPKSPDKAHLNLHINSLELGDSAVYFCASSQGSTGNTEAFFGQGTRLTVV.

The chain links TRBV3-1 to TRBJ1-6; TCRdb outputs TRBD1, but without DNA this stays unchecked. Germline values: CDR1 LGHDT, CDR2 YNNKEL (reference sequence). The CDR3 covers 15 residues. CDR3 residues: CASSQAWDRARPLHF.

This sequence joins TRBV29-1 and TRBJ2-6; TCRdb names TRBD1, which stays unverified in the absence of DNA. This CDR3 spans 15 amino acids. The V gene's germline CDR1 is SQVTM and CDR2 ANQGSEA. The CDR3 reads CSVADRSSGANVLTF.

The rearrangement uses TRBV12-2 and TRBJ1-2. TRBV12-2 is a pseudogene. This CDR3 is built from 16 residues. CDR3 residues: CASRDQEHRLNYGYTF.

V gene TRBV5-1 combines with J gene TRBJ1-1; TCRdb's D gene call, TRBD1, goes unchecked for lack of DNA. CDR1 is SGHRS, CDR2 YFSETQ, per germline. The CDR3 covers 16 residues. The CDR3: CASSFQGVGGSTEAFF.

The chain uses TRBV12-3 or TRBV12-4 and TRBJ2-6. The CDR3 spans 14 residues. The CDR3 sequence is CASAQGSGANVLTF.

The CDR3 protein is CASSARTLQETQYF. The chain is built from TRBV9 and TRBJ2-5; TCRdb's D call of TRBD1 is untestable without DNA. The CDR3 spans 14 residues. Germline assignment: CDR1 SGDLS and CDR2 YYNGEE. Full variable domain (missing parts from reference TRBV9 and TRBJ2-5): DSGVTQTPKHLITATGQRVTLRCSPRSGDLSVYWYQQSLDQGLQFLIQYYNGEERAKGNILERFSAQQFPDLHSELNLSSLELGDSALYFCASSARTLQETQYFGPGTRLLVL.

The rearrangement links TRBV25-1 to TRBJ1-1; TCRdb's D gene call, TRBD1, goes unchecked for lack of DNA. This CDR3 has 18 amino acids. Germline V gives CDR1 MGHDK, CDR2 SYGVNS. The CDR3 reads CASRTIQQGLLVNTEAFF.

This chain joins TRBV4-3 and TRBJ2-3; as DNA is missing, the TRBD2 call by TCRdb cannot be tested. Germline V gives CDR1 LGHNA, CDR2 YSLEER. There are 17 residues in the CDR3. The CDR3 here is CASSQSRGRELGDTQYF.

This sequence joins TRBV5-1 and TRBJ2-5; there is no DNA to check the TCRdb D call of TRBD2. In germline, CDR1 is SGHRS, CDR2 YFSETQ. The CDR3 consists of 14 residues. The CDR3 reads CASSLVPAQETQYF.

The V call is TRBV20-1, the J call TRBJ1-5; TCRdb's D call, TRBD1, is unchecked because there is no DNA. Germline CDR1 and CDR2: DFQATT and SNEGSKA (reference sequence). The CDR3 has 13 amino acids. The CDR3 loop is CSATDRGDQPQHF.

J is TRBJ1-1 and V is TRBV18. The CDR3 totals 13 residues. Germline-derived CDR1 and CDR2 are KGHSH and LQKENI. The CDR3 spells CASSPRREGEAFF.

V gene TRBV29-1 combines with J gene TRBJ1-2. Germline V gene sequence: CDR1 SQVTM, CDR2 ANQGSEA. There are 15 residues in the CDR3. This CDR3 is CSALPVGRRGYGYTF. Full variable domain (outside the CDR3, taken from reference TRBV29-1 and TRBJ1-2): SAVISQKPSRDICQRGTSLTIQCQVDSQVTMMFWYRQQPGQSLTLIATANQGSEATYESGFVIDKFPISRPNLTFSTLTVSNMSPEDSSIYLCSALPVGRRGYGYTFGSGTRLTVV.

The V call is TRBV18, the J call TRBJ1-3; the D call of TRBD1 rests on TCRdb alone, since no DNA is present to check it. This CDR3 region has 14 residues. CDR1 KGHSH and CDR2 LQKENI come from the germline V gene. CDR3 protein: CASSPPGQRNTIYF.

This sequence joins TRBV12-3 or TRBV12-4 and TRBJ2-6. CDR3 length: 12 residues. The CDR3 loop reads CATTSGANVLTF.

The chain recombines TRBV7-2 with TRBJ2-2; with no DNA, the TCRdb D assignment of TRBD1 cannot be verified. CDR1 SGHTA and CDR2 FQGNSA come from the germline V gene. This CDR3 spans 15 amino acids. CDR3 residues: CASSLVRTHTGELFF.